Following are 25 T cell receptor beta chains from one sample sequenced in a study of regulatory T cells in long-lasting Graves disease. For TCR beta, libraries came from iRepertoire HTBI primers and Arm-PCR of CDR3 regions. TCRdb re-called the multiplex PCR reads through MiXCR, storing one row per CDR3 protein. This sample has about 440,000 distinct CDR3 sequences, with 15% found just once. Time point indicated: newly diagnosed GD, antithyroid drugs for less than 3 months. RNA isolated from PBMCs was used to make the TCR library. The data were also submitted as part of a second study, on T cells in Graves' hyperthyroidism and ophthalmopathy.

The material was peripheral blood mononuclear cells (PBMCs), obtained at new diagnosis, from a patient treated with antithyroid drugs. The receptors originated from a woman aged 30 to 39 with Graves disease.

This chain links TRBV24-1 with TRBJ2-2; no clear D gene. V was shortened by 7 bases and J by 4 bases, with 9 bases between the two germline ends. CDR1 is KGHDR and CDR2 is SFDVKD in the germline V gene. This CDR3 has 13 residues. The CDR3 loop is CATSRLTTGELFF. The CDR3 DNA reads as TGTGCCACCAGCAGACTCACCACCGGGGAGCTGTTTTTT.

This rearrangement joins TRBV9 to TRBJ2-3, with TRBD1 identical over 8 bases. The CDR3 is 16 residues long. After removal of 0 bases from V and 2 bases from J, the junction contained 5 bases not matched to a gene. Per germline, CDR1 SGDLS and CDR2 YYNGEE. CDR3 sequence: CASSVGGTGATDTQYF. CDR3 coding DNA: TGTGCCAGCAGCGTAGGAGGGACAGGCGCCACAGATACGCAGTATTTT.

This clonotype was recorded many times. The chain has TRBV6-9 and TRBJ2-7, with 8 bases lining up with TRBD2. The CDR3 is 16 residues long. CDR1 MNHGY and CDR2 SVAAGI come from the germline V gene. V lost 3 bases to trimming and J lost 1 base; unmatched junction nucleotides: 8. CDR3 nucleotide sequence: TGTGCCAGCAGTTACGGGGGGGCGGGACAATCCTACGAGCAGTACTTC. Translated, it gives CASSYGGAGQSYEQYF.

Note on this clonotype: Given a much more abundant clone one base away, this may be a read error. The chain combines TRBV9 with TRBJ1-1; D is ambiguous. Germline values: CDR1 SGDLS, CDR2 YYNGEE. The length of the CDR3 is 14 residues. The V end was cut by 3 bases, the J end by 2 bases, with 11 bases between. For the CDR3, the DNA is TGTGCCAGCAGCGCAGAAGGGATTAACACTGAAGCTTTCTTT. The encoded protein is CASSAEGINTEAFF.

The CDR3, as DNA: TGCGCCAGCAGCCAAGATTTTCCCGACACAGATACGCAGTATTTT. Translating it yields CASSQDFPDTDTQYF. The chain uses TRBV4-1 and TRBJ2-3; no reliable D call. Trimming removed 0 bases from V and 2 bases from J, with 9 bases in between. This CDR3 is 15 amino acids long. The germline CDR1 and CDR2 sequences are MGHRA and YSYEKL.

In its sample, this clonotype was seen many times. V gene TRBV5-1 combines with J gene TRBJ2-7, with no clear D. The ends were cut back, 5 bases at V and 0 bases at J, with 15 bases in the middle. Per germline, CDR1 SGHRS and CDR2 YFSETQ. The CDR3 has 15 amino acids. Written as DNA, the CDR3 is TGCGCCAGCAGGACCGACCCTACTGGCTCCTACGAGCAGTACTTC. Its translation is CASRTDPTGSYEQYF.

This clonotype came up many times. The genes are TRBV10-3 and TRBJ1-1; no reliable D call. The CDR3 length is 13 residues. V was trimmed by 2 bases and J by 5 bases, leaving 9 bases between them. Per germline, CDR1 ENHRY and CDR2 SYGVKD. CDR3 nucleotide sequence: TGTGCCATCAGTGAGGTGAGAGAAACTGAAGCTTTCTTT. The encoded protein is CAISEVRETEAFF.

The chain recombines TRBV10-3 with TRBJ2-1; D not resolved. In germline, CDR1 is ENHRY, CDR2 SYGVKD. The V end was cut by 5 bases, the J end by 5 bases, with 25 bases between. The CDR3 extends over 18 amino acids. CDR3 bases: TGTGCCATCAGTAATTCGCCCTGGGCAGGTCGATTTAACAATGAGCAGTTCTTC. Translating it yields CAISNSPWAGRFNNEQFF.

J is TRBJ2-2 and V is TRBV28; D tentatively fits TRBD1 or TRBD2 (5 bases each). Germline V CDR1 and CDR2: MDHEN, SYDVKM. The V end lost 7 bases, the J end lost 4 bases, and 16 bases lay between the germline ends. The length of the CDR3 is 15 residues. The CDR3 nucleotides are TGTGCCAGCAACCTTGGGACGGCGAGCACCGGGGAGCTGTTTTTT. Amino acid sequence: CASNLGTASTGELFF.

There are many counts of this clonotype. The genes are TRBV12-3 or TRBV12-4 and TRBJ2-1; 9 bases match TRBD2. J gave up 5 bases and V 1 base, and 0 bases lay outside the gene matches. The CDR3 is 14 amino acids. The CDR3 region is CASSLVAGDNEQFF. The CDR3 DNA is TGTGCCAGCAGTTTAGTAGCGGGAGACAATGAGCAGTTCTTC.

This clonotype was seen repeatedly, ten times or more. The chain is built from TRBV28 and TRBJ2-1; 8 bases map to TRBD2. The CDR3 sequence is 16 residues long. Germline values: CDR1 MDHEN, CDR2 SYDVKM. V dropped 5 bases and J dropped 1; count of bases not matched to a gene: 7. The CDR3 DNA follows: TGTGCCAGCAGTCTACGCCGGGAGGGATCCTACAATGAGCAGTTCTTC. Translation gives CASSLRREGSYNEQFF.

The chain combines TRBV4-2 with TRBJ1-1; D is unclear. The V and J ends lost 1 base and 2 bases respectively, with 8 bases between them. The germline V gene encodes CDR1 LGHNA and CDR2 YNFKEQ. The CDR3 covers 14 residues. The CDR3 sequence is CASSQAGFNTEAFF. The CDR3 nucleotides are TGTGCCAGCAGCCAAGCGGGCTTCAACACTGAAGCTTTCTTT.

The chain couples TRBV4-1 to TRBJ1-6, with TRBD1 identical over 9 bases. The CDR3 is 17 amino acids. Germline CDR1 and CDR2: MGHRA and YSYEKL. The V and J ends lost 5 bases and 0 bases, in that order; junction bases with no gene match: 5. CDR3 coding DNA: TGCGCCAGCAGCGGAGGGACAGGGAGCTCCTATAATTCACCCCTCCACTTT. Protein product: CASSGGTGSSYNSPLHF.

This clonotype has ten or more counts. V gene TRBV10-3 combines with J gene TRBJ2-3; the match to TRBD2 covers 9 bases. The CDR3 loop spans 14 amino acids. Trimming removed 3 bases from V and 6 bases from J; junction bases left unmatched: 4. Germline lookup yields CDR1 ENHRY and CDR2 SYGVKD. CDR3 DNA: TGTGCCATCAGTGAAGTGCTAGCGGGGGATACGCAGTATTTT. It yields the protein CAISEVLAGDTQYF.

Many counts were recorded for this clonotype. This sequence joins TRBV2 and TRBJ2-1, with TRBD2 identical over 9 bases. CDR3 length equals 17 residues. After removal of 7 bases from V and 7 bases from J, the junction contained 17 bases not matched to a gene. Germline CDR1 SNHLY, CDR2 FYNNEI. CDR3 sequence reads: CASTPRGASGMRNEQFF. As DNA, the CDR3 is TGTGCCAGCACCCCTAGGGGGGCTAGCGGGATGAGGAATGAGCAGTTCTTC.

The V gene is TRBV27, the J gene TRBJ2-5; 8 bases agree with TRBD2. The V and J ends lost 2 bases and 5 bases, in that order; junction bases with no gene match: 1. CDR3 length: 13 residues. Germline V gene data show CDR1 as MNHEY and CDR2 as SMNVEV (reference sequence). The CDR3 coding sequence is TGTGCCAGCAGTTTACCGGGAGGGGAGACCCAGTACTTC. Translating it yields CASSLPGGETQYF.

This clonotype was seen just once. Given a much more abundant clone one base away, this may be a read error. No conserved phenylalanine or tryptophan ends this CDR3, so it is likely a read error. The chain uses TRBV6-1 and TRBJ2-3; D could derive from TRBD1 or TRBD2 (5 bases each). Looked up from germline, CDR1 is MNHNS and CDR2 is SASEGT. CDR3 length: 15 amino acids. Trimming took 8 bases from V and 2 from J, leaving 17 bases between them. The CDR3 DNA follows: TGTGCCAGCTGGAGCTGGGACCCTTCCACAGATACGCAGTATTCT. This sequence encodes CASWSWDPSTDTQYS.

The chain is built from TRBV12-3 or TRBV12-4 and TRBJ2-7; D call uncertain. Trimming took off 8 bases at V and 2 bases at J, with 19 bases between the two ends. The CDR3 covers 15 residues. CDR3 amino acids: CASLADGSPTYEQYF. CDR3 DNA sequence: TGTGCCAGCTTAGCCGACGGATCACCCACCTACGAGCAGTACTTC.

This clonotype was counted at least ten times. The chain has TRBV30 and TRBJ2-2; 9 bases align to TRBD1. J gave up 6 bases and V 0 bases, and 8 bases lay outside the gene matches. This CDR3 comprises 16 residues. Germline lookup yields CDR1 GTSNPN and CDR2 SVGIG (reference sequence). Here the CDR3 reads CAWSVISDRGSGELFF. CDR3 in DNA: TGTGCCTGGAGTGTTATCTCGGACAGGGGCTCCGGGGAGCTGTTTTTT.

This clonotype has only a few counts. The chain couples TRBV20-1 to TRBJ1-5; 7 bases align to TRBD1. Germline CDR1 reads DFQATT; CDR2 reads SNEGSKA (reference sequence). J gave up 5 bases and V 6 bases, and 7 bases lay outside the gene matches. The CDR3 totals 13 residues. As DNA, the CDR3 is TGCAGTGCAACCGGGACAGCAGATCAGCCCCAGCATTTT. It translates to CSATGTADQPQHF.

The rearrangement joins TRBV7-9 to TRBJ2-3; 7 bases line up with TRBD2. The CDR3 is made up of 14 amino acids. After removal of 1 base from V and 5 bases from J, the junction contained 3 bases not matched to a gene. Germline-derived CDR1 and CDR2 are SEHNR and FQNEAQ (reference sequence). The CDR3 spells CASSLGREIDTQYF. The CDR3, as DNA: TGTGCCAGCAGCTTAGGGCGGGAGATAGATACGCAGTATTTT.

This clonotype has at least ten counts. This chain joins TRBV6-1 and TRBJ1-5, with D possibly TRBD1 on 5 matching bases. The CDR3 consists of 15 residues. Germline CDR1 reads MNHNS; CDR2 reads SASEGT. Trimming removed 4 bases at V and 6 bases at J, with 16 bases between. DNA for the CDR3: TGTGCCAGCAGTGTTCTTCAGGGTGCGGGTCAGCCCCAGCATTTT. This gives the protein CASSVLQGAGQPQHF.

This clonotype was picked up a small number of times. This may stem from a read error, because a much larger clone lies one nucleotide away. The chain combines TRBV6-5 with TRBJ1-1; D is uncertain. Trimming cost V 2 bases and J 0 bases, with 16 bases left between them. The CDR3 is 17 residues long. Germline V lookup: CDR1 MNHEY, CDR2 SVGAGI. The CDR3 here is CASSYGWRALMNTEAFF. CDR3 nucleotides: TGTGCCAGCAGTTACGGATGGAGGGCCCTGATGAACACTGAAGCTTTCTTT.

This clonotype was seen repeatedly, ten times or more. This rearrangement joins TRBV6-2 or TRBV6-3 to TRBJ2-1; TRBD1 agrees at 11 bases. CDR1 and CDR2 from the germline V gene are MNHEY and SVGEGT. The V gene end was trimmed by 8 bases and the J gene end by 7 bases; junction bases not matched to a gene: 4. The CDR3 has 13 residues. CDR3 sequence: CASRDRGENEQFF. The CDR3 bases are TGTGCCAGCCGGGACAGGGGGGAAAATGAGCAGTTCTTC.

CDR3 protein: CASQDSQNTEAFF. The CDR3 region has the DNA TGTGCCAGTCAGGACAGCCAGAACACTGAAGCTTTCTTT. The chain has TRBV19 and TRBJ1-1, with a possible D match to TRBD1 (6 bases). The V and J ends lost 8 bases and 1 base respectively, with 11 bases between them. This CDR3 has 13 residues. Germline CDR1 and CDR2: LNHDA and SQIVND (reference sequence).